This is a list of T cell receptor beta chains from one sample in a study of siplizumab effects on memory and regulatory T cells. TCRdb's table, derived via immunoSEQ multiplex PCR, lists solely in-frame clones and lacks some. The table includes about 100,000 clones, about nine tenths detected once. Sequencing input: CD4+ T cells sorted from blood. All receptors derive from a human donor in good health. Each CDR3 is given with its conserved first and last residue. Fields, in order: clone size, D gene, V gene, J gene, CDR3 protein, CDR3 DNA. The D gene is left open where the match is weak. Clone size is shown for a subset of rows, as once, few, many or a class of expanded clone.

clone_size: -
d_call: TRBD1
v_call: TRBV5-1
j_call: TRBJ2-7
cdr3_aa: CASSPDRATYEQYF
cdr3_nt: TGCGCCAGCAGCCCGGACAGGGCAACCTACGAGCAGTACTTC

clone_size: -
d_call: TRBD2
v_call: TRBV2
j_call: TRBJ2-5
cdr3_aa: CASSLTSGVLRETQYF
cdr3_nt: TGTGCCAGCAGCTTGACTAGCGGGGTTCTTAGGGAGACCCAGTACTTC

clone_size: -
d_call: -
v_call: TRBV6-1
j_call: TRBJ2-1
cdr3_aa: CATTPGRIYNEQFF
cdr3_nt: TGTGCCACCACACCGGGACGGATCTACAATGAGCAGTTCTTC

clone_size: -
d_call: -
v_call: TRBV5-4
j_call: TRBJ1-1
cdr3_aa: CASSRGLNTEAFF
cdr3_nt: TGTGCCAGCAGCCGAGGATTGAACACTGAAGCTTTCTTT

clone_size: -
d_call: -
v_call: TRBV7-9
j_call: TRBJ2-5
cdr3_aa: CASSSGGETQYF
cdr3_nt: TGTGCCAGCAGCTCTGGGGGGGAGACCCAGTACTTC

clone_size: -
d_call: -
v_call: TRBV18
j_call: TRBJ1-2
cdr3_aa: CASSPLGGGYTF
cdr3_nt: TGTGCCAGCTCACCATTAGGGGGTGGCTACACCTTC

clone_size: -
d_call: -
v_call: TRBV7-6
j_call: TRBJ2-3
cdr3_aa: CASSLGGSWDTQYF
cdr3_nt: TGTGCCAGCAGCTTAGGTGGGAGTTGGGATACGCAGTATTTT

clone_size: -
d_call: TRBD1
v_call: TRBV4-3
j_call: TRBJ1-6
cdr3_aa: CASSQDDRGGNSPLHF
cdr3_nt: TGCGCCAGCAGCCAAGATGACAGGGGCGGCAATTCACCCCTCCACTTT

clone_size: -
d_call: -
v_call: TRBV28
j_call: TRBJ1-1
cdr3_aa: CASSLRQNTEAFF
cdr3_nt: TGTGCCAGCAGTTTGCGCCAGAACACTGAAGCTTTCTTT

clone_size: -
d_call: TRBD1
v_call: TRBV5-1
j_call: TRBJ2-2
cdr3_aa: CASSPRQGAANTGELFF
cdr3_nt: TGCGCCAGCAGCCCCCGACAGGGGGCCGCGAACACCGGGGAGCTGTTTTTT

clone_size: -
d_call: -
v_call: TRBV7-9
j_call: TRBJ1-4
cdr3_aa: CASSWVGGQRNEKLFF
cdr3_nt: TGTGCCAGCAGCTGGGTCGGGGGGCAGCGTAATGAAAAACTGTTTTTT

clone_size: -
d_call: -
v_call: TRBV6-5
j_call: TRBJ1-6
cdr3_aa: CASSSRVAYSPLHF
cdr3_nt: TGTGCCAGCAGTTCCAGGGTTGCTTATTCACCCCTCCACTTT

clone_size: -
d_call: -
v_call: TRBV4-1
j_call: TRBJ2-5
cdr3_aa: CASSQPQETQYF
cdr3_nt: TGCGCCAGCAGCCAACCACAAGAGACCCAGTACTTC

clone_size: once
d_call: -
v_call: TRBV7-2
j_call: TRBJ2-7
cdr3_aa: CASSLVAGSSYEQYF
cdr3_nt: TGTGCCAGCAGCTTAGTCGCAGGGAGCTCCTACGAGCAGTACTTC

clone_size: -
d_call: TRBD1
v_call: TRBV6-1
j_call: TRBJ1-2
cdr3_aa: CASSPGQGGFGYTF
cdr3_nt: TGTGCCAGCAGCCCAGGACAGGGGGGTTTCGGCTACACCTTC

clone_size: -
d_call: TRBD2
v_call: TRBV10-3
j_call: TRBJ2-7
cdr3_aa: CAISDAGGPTYEQYF
cdr3_nt: TGTGCCATCAGTGACGCGGGGGGGCCTACCTACGAGCAGTACTTC

clone_size: -
d_call: -
v_call: TRBV5-4
j_call: TRBJ1-2
cdr3_aa: CASSLVDSSLYGYTF
cdr3_nt: TGTGCCAGCAGCTTGGTCGACAGCTCGCTTTATGGCTACACCTTC